This T cell receptor (beta chain) was captured in a study of beta chain features in type 1 diabetes. Trimming removed 7 bases from V and 2 bases from J, with 17 bases in between. The CDR3 length is 14 residues. Germline values: CDR1 GTSNPN, CDR2 SVGIG (reference sequence). Since all of the isolated RNA was reverse transcribed, expressed TCRB transcripts were what got sequenced. Some clones are missing from TCRdb's copy, which holds only in-frame ones; the method was immunoSEQ multiplex PCR. Counted here are approximately 470,000 clones, around 30% occurring once; the ten biggest clones make up 0.05% to 0.065%. The table lists this clone with a few counts.

Specimen: naive CD4+ T cells from blood. This receptor was identified in a man aged 18 to 30 in good health. V is TRBV30 and J is TRBJ1-2, with a possible D match to TRBD1 (6 bases). CDR3 sequence (DNA): TGTGCCTTAAACGGGCCAGGGGTGAACTATGGCTACACCTTC. Protein: CALNGPGVNYGYTF.